Listed below are T cell receptor beta chains from one sample, sequenced in a study of blood T cell repertoires in COVID-19. Sequencing used immunoSEQ multiplex PCR; TCRdb keeps in-frame clones, though not all of them. In the table there are 250,000 to 300,000 clones, roughly 90% of which are singletons. The sequenced sample consisted of peripheral blood. All receptors come from a woman in her 30s with COVID-19, enrolled during active disease. The CDR3 runs from the conserved cysteine through the conserved F or W. A D gene is named only where the DNA matches it firmly. Size values are once, few and many counts, or a class for expanded clones, and some rows have none.

D | J | V | size | CDR3 | DNA
. | TRBJ1-1 | TRBV10-2 | . | CATQDMNTEAFF | TGCGCCACACAGGACATGAACACTGAAGCTTTCTTT
TRBD1 | TRBJ2-2 | TRBV5-1 | . | CASSARTGITGELFF | TGCGCCAGCAGCGCGCGGACAGGGATCACCGGGGAGCTGTTTTTT
TRBD1 | TRBJ2-7 | TRBV4-3 | . | CASSQDRTGWISYEQYF | TGCGCCAGCAGCCAAGATAGGACAGGATGGATCTCCTACGAGCAGTACTTC
. | TRBJ1-5 | TRBV6-2/TRBV6-3 | . | CASSLAGSNQPQHF | TGTGCCAGCAGTCTCGCAGGGAGCAATCAGCCCCAGCATTTT
. | TRBJ1-1 | TRBV24-1 | . | CATSNPGTEAFF | TGTGCCACGTCGAACCCGGGCACTGAAGCTTTCTTT
TRBD2 | TRBJ2-5 | TRBV5-4 | . | CASSLWTSGRETQYF | TGTGCCAGCAGCTTGTGGACTAGCGGGAGAGAGACCCAGTACTTC
. | TRBJ1-2 | TRBV13 | . | CASSPASQGLIGGYTF | TGTGCCAGCAGCCCGGCCTCGCAGGGTCTTATCGGAGGCTACACCTTC
TRBD2 | TRBJ2-7 | TRBV28 | . | CASSLKRDQAEQYF | TGTGCCAGCAGTTTAAAGCGGGACCAAGCCGAGCAGTACTTC
TRBD2 | TRBJ2-1 | TRBV7-2 | . | CASSFSGRQDEQFF | TGTGCCAGCAGCTTTAGCGGGAGGCAGGATGAGCAGTTCTTC
. | TRBJ2-3 | TRBV11-2 | . | CASSLDRYTDTQYF | TGTGCCAGCAGCTTAGATCGGTACACAGATACGCAGTATTTT
TRBD2 | TRBJ2-7 | TRBV6-5 | . | CASRASGSPIYEQYF | TGTGCCAGCAGGGCTAGCGGGAGTCCCATTTACGAGCAGTACTTC
. | TRBJ1-1 | TRBV4-1 | . | CASAAGNTEAFF | TGCGCCAGCGCCGCGGGGAACACTGAAGCTTTCTTT
. | TRBJ2-3 | TRBV11-3 | . | CASSLRRADTQYF | TGTGCCAGCAGCTTACGGAGGGCAGATACGCAGTATTTT
. | TRBJ2-3 | TRBV10-1 | . | CASSESGDRDTQYF | TGCGCCAGCAGTGAGTCCGGGGATCGAGATACGCAGTATTTT
TRBD1 | TRBJ2-1 | TRBV5-4 | . | CASSSRQPGTGASEQFF | TGTGCCAGCAGCTCCCGCCAACCCGGGACAGGGGCATCTGAGCAGTTCTTC
TRBD1 | TRBJ2-7 | TRBV7-8 | . | CASSVGQTYEQYF | TGTGCCAGCAGCGTGGGACAGACCTACGAGCAGTACTTC
. | TRBJ2-5 | TRBV4-1 | . | CASSGREETQYF | TGCGCCAGCAGCGGGAGAGAAGAGACCCAGTACTTC
TRBD1 | TRBJ2-3 | TRBV19 | few | CASSTRDRGVGDTQYF | TGTGCCAGTAGTACCCGGGACAGGGGAGTTGGAGATACGCAGTATTTT
TRBD1 | TRBJ2-1 | TRBV6-5 | once | CASSYDGQGRGNEQFF | TGTGCCAGCAGTTACGACGGACAGGGAAGGGGCAATGAGCAGTTCTTC
TRBD1 | TRBJ1-5 | TRBV25-1 | . | CASSADPGQGDSYQPQHF | TGTGCCAGCAGTGCAGACCCGGGACAGGGGGATTCCTATCAGCCCCAGCATTTT
. | TRBJ1-4 | TRBV5-4 | . | CASSLGDGGRNEKLFF | TGTGCCAGCAGCTTGGGGGACGGGGGGAGAAATGAAAAACTGTTTTTT
TRBD2 | TRBJ2-1 | TRBV7-7 | . | CASSHQTSGRLGEQFF | TGTGCTAGCAGCCACCAGACTAGCGGGAGGCTTGGGGAGCAGTTCTTC
. | TRBJ1-1 | TRBV28 | . | CASSLTGNTEAFF | TGTGCCAGCAGTCTGACAGGAAACACTGAAGCTTTCTTT
. | TRBJ1-1 | TRBV2 | . | CASGGGVMNTEAFF | TGTGCCAGCGGAGGGGGGGTGATGAACACTGAAGCTTTCTTT
. | TRBJ2-7 | TRBV27 | . | CASIRLTGHYEQYF | TGTGCCAGCATTCGATTGACGGGACACTACGAGCAGTACTTC
. | TRBJ2-2 | TRBV19 | . | CANPGVGTGELFF | TGTGCCAACCCGGGAGTGGGCACCGGGGAGCTGTTTTTT
TRBD2 | TRBJ2-5 | TRBV14 | . | CASSLGGDGRETQYF | TGTGCCAGCAGCCTCGGGGGGGATGGGCGAGAGACCCAGTACTTC
TRBD1 | TRBJ2-7 | TRBV10-1 | . | CASIGGAAEQYF | TGCGCCAGCATAGGGGGCGCGGCCGAGCAGTACTTC
. | TRBJ2-2 | TRBV21-1 | . | CASSWLVPISTGELFF | TGTGCCAGCAGCTGGTTAGTTCCGATTTCCACCGGGGAGCTGTTTTTT
. | TRBJ1-5 | TRBV30 | . | CAWSLGGPNQPQHF | TGTGCCTGGAGTTTAGGGGGTCCCAATCAGCCCCAGCATTTT
. | TRBJ2-3 | TRBV4-3 | . | CASSQDHGGAQYF | TGCGCCAGCAGCCAAGATCACGGGGGAGCGCAGTATTTT
TRBD1 | TRBJ2-6 | TRBV2 | . | CASSPPQGAGANVLTF | TGTGCCAGCAGTCCCCCTCAGGGGGCTGGGGCCAACGTCCTGACTTTC
. | TRBJ1-4 | TRBV4-1 | once | CASSQDEGNSEKLFF | TGCGCCAGCAGCCAAGATGAGGGAAACAGTGAAAAACTGTTTTTT
TRBD2 | TRBJ2-2 | TRBV19 | . | CASSIASSGSGELFF | TGTGCCAGTAGTATAGCGTCTAGCGGGAGTGGGGAGCTGTTTTTT
TRBD1 | TRBJ1-2 | TRBV4-2 | . | CASSQELGQPYGYTF | TGTGCCAGCAGCCAAGAATTGGGACAGCCTTATGGCTACACCTTC
. | TRBJ2-1 | TRBV27 | . | CASSFDRYNEQFF | TGTGCCAGCAGTTTCGACAGGTACAATGAGCAGTTCTTC
TRBD1 | TRBJ2-5 | TRBV11-3 | . | CASSLRGGQGETQYF | TGTGCCAGCAGCTTAAGGGGTGGACAGGGGGAGACCCAGTACTTC
. | TRBJ2-7 | TRBV5-3 | . | CARSEARNF | TGTGCCAGAAGCGAGGCACGGAACTTC
TRBD2 | TRBJ2-1 | TRBV5-1 | once | CASGRSGSPHHEQFF | TGCGCCAGCGGCCGAAGCGGGAGTCCCCACCATGAGCAGTTCTTC
. | TRBJ2-7 | TRBV15 | . | CATSRDSGREQYF | TGTGCCACCAGCAGAGATTCAGGGCGCGAGCAGTACTTC
TRBD1 | TRBJ2-7 | TRBV7-9 | . | CASSLSRTGKAYEQYF | TGTGCCAGCAGCTTATCCCGGACAGGGAAAGCCTACGAGCAGTACTTC
. | TRBJ2-1 | TRBV24-1 | . | CATSDTGTLYNEQFF | TGTGCCACCAGTGATACCGGGACACTATACAATGAGCAGTTCTTC
TRBD2 | TRBJ2-1 | TRBV27 | few | CASSPYSGSYNEQFF | TGTGCCAGCAGTCCATATAGCGGGAGTTACAATGAGCAGTTCTTC
. | TRBJ1-1 | TRBV5-5 | . | CASSSLVQGGTEAFF | TGTGCCAGCAGCTCGCTCGTACAGGGCGGCACTGAAGCTTTCTTT
. | TRBJ1-2 | TRBV18 | . | CASSLGRDSLGWSYTF | TGTGCCAGCTCGCTTGGACGGGATTCCCTGGGTTGGAGCTACACCTTC
. | TRBJ2-1 | TRBV28 | . | CASSFYAQVYEQFF | TGTGCCAGCAGTTTCTATGCCCAGGTATATGAGCAGTTCTTC